The source of this T cell receptor beta chain is a study of T cells in Graves' hyperthyroidism and ophthalmopathy. Amplified regions were TCR beta CDR3 sequences from RNA transcripts. Carried out on the TCR CDR3, a first-round RT-PCR used the HTBI primer set. MiXCR was run by TCRdb on the multiplex PCR reads, yielding one entry per CDR3 protein. The profile covers about 590,000 distinct CDR3 sequences, with about 15% appearing a single time and roughly 6.6% taken by the ten largest. CDR3 length equals 13 residues. The V and J ends lost 1 base and 6 bases respectively, with 6 bases between them. Germline V gene data show CDR1 as LGHDT and CDR2 as YNNKEL (reference sequence). At least ten counts were recorded for this clonotype.

This sequence originates from a young woman with Graves' hyperthyroidism. Sequences were obtained from blood. The genes are TRBV3-1 and TRBJ2-2, with D unresolved. The CDR3 sequence: CASSQVSPGELFF. For the CDR3, the DNA is TGTGCCAGCAGCCAAGTTTCGCCCGGGGAGCTGTTTTTT.